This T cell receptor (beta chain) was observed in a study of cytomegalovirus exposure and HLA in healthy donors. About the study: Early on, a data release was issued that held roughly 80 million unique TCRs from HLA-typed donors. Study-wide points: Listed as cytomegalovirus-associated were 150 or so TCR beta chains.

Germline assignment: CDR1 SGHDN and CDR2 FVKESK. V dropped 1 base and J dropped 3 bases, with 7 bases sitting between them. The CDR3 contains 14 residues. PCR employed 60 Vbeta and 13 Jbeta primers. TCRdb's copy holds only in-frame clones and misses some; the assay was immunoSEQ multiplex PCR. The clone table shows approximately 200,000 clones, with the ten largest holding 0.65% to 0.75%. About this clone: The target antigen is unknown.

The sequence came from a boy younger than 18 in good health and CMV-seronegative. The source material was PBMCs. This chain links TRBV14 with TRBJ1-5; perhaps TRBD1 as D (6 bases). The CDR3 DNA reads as TGTGCCAGCAGCCAAGGGACAGACAATCAGCCCCAGCATTTT. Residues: CASSQGTDNQPQHF.